This T cell receptor (beta chain) is drawn from a study of blood T cell repertoires in COVID-19 (TCRdb year 2020). For the study in its entirety: Samples from collaborators originated in the United States, Italy and Spain and spanned both the acute and convalescent phases of COVID-19. The prospective study material was composed of cDNA or gDNA derived from T cells, B-cell-depleted T cells, or PBMCs. Subjects who had been exposed to COVID-19, were actively infected with it, or had recovered from it provided the deeply sampled blood TCRbeta repertoires that made up the dataset. The repertoires were released in a freely available public database intended as a resource for research on the immune response to SARS-CoV-2. The samples were drawn from two sources: the first 160 participants of the ongoing ImmuneRACE study, and 1,254 subjects contributed by 6 global collaborators. The sample metadata nearly always contained a de-identified subject ID, COVID-19 status, age in years and sex. Where available, HLA class I and class II types were taken from metadata supplied by the sample provider and were not determined by assay-based typing.

TCRbeta CDR3 regions were amplified from genomic DNA using the immunoSEQ Assay, a bias-controlled multiplex PCR. From the authors' description of their analysis: Within the assay, amplification of reference gene primers was used to estimate how many nucleated cells each sample contained. To quantify the absolute abundance of each unique TCRbeta CDR3 rearrangement, sequence reads were collapsed and filtered. Productive Simpson clonality was computed per sample as the square root of Simpson's diversity index over productive rearrangements. The clones in this table, taken by TCRdb from immuneACCESS, are in-frame only. Not every clone is retained; where verified, under half of the shortfall comes from an unresolved V gene, and the cause of the rest is unknown. That table supplies the V and J calls and clone size; D and trimming were determined from the DNA. The sample yields about 120,000 clones; 70% to 90% were counted once. Roughly 3.9% of the sample is taken by the ten largest.

V is cut by 3 bases and J by 0 bases, and the space between the germline ends is 15 bases. From the cysteine through the phenylalanine, the CDR3 covers 18 amino acids. The sequence is cut down to CDR3 DNA, 54 bases in frame from base 1. Reading the germline V gene gives CDR1 SGHTA and CDR2 FQGNSA. Overall results and qualifications from the work: How much clinical and demographic metadata was included differed by source and by participant, and the metadata was provided uncurated.

As concerns this clone: Its cognate antigen has yet to be identified. No much larger clonotype is one base removed from it; base qualities were not supplied.

Each collaborating institution followed its own protocols to collect whole blood in K2EDTA tubes. For TCRbeta analysis, collaborators shipped samples in one of three forms: frozen whole blood, isolated PBMCs, or DNA extracted from either of those sample types. This sequence was found in a man between 60 and 75 years old with acute or convalescent COVID-19. The chain was built from TRBV7-2 and TRBJ2-6; the D region possibly corresponds to TRBD2 (6 bases align). The source material was peripheral blood. The nucleotide sequence reads as follows: TGTGCCAGCAGCTTCGGAGGGGTGGGCTTCTCTGGGGCCAACGTCCTGACTTTC. Translated, it reads CASSFGGVGFSGANVLTF.